What follows is one TCR beta chain and its context. Its antigen is not known. How the authors handled the data: After removing out-of-frame reads, around 2,000,000 distinct TCRbeta sequences remained. The table came from immunoSEQ multiplex PCR; TCRdb's copy has only in-frame clones and leaves some out. The DNA gave D and trimming, while V, J and clone size come from that table. Of about 50,000 clones listed, about 79% are singletons. Germline CDR1 is MNHEY and CDR2 is SVGAGI. V was clipped by 1 base and J by 4 bases, with 12 bases between them. The CDR3 totals 15 residues. This sample stems from a study of memory CD4+ T cells and cytomegalovirus serostatus. As for the study in general: Of the healthy Belgian adults, eight or nine were CMV seropositive and 20 to 30 seronegative. Broader study findings: About two fifths of the roughly 160 known CMV-associated TCRbeta sequences appeared in CD4+ memory.

The sort gate was single viable CD3+CD4+CD8-CD45RO+ cells for memory CD4+ T cells. Total CD4+ T cells were enriched by CD4 positive selection. The receptor was derived from an adult in good health and CMV-seronegative. The sequencing sample was made of memory CD4+ T cells from blood. The chain is built from TRBV6-5 and TRBJ2-3, with D perhaps given as TRBD1 or TRBD2 (5 bases each). The chain's CDR3 is CASSYFGAGADTQYF. Here the CDR3 DNA reads TGTGCCAGCAGTTACTTTGGGGCCGGGGCAGATACGCAGTATTTT.